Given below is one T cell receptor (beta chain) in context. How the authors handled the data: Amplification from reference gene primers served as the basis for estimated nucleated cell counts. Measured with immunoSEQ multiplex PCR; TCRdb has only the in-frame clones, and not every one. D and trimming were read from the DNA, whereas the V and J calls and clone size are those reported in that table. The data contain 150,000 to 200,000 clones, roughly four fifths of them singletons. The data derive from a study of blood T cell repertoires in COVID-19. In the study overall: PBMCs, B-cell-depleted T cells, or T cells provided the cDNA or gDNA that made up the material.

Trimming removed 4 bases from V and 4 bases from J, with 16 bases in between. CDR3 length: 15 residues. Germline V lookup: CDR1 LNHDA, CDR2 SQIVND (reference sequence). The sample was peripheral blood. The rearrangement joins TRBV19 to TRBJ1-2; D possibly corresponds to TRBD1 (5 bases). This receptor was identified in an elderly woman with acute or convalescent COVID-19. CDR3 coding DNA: TGTGCCAGTAGTACCAAAGGAGGGGAATTCTATGGCTACACCTTC. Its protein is CASSTKGGEFYGYTF.